This T cell receptor beta chain stems from a study of CD8 T cells in ankylosing spondylitis. Study results and limitations: It was reported that disease-linked clones were significantly enriched in matched ankylosing spondylitis synovial fluid. Disease-associated clones were CD8+ and fairly uncommon in peripheral blood. A motif in TCR beta, a set of about 8 highly homologous variants, appeared characteristic of ankylosing spondylitis blood.

As for this clonotype: Its antigen is unidentified.

Library preparation for TCR beta used quantitative 5'-RACE with molecular barcodes. TCRdb analysed the 5' RACE reads with MiXCR anew, one entry per CDR3 protein. The sample gives some 26,000 distinct CDR3 sequences, about 15% of which show up once; under 30% is in the top ten. Germline CDR1 and CDR2: SGHNT and YYREEE (reference sequence). Trimming pared 4 bases from V and 2 bases from J, leaving 21 bases between. There are 17 residues in the CDR3. The sequence derives from a male donor with ankylosing spondylitis or in good health (not recorded which). Material: blood. V usage is TRBV5-4 and J usage is TRBJ2-5; tentatively, D is TRBD2 (5 bases). Here the CDR3 DNA reads TGTGCCAGCAGCCTTCTGGAGGACCCGCCGATACAAGAGACCCAGTACTTC. Amino acid sequence: CASSLLEDPPIQETQYF.